This TCR beta chain was sequenced during a study of identical twins. Overall study results and limits: Out-of-frame alpha sequences common to twins were enriched for low generation probability. Analyses of zero insertions could be partly confounded by invariant MAIT and iNKT cells. While abundant cord blood beta clonotypes carried fewer insertions, memory repertoires showed no such pattern.

CDR1 is SQVTM and CDR2 is ANQGSEA in the germline V gene. V was shortened by 0 bases and J by 10 bases, with 15 bases between the two germline ends. There are 13 residues in the CDR3. This clonotype has just a few counts. Its antigen is not identified. Template switching, a step in the protocol, added a universal primer site, and cDNA carried unique molecular identifiers. TCRdb re-called the 5' RACE reads with MiXCR, one entry per CDR3 protein. Among 1.5 million to 2 million distinct CDR3 sequences listed, roughly a third were seen once. The rearrangement uses TRBV29-1 and TRBJ1-1; possibly TRBD1 for D (5 bases). Sequenced: cord blood. The sequence derives from a newborn girl in good health. The CDR3 spells CSVEDEGSLGAFF. The CDR3 DNA sequence: TGCAGCGTTGAAGATGAGGGGTCCCTTGGAGCTTTCTTT.